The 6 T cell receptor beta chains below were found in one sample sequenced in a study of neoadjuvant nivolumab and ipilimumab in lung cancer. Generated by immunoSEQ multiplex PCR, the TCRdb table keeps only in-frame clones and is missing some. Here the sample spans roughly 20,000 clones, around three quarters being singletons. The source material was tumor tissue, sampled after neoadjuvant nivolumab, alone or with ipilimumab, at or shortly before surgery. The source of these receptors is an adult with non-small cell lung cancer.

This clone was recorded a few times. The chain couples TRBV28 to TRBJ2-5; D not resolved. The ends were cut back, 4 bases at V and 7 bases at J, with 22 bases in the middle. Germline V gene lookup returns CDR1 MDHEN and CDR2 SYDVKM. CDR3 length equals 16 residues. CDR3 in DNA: TGTGCCAGCAGTTCCACCGGCCCAGGACGTAAAGGGACCCAGTACTTC. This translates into CASSSTGPGRKGTQYF.

The CDR3 spells CASSDRGRGTDTQYF. The CDR3 nucleotides are TGTGCCAGTAGTGACAGGGGAAGAGGCACAGATACGCAGTATTTT. This chain connects TRBV19 to TRBJ2-3; 8 bases agree with TRBD1. The CDR3 runs to 15 residues. Germline CDR1 reads LNHDA; CDR2 reads SQIVND (reference sequence). The ends lost 5 bases at V and 1 base at J; junction bases unmatched: 5.

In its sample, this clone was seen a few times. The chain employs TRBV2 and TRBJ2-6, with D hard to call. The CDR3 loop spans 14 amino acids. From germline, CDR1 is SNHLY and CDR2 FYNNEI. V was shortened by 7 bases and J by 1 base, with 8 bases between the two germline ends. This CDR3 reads CASILGSGANVLTF. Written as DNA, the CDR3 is TGTGCCAGCATTCTAGGTTCTGGGGCCAACGTCCTGACTTTC.

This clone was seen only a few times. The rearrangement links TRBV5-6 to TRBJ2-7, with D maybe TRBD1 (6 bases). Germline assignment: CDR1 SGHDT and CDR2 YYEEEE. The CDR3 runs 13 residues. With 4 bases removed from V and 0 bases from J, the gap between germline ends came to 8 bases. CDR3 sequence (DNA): TGTGCCAGCAGCCTCAGGGGCTCCTACGAGCAGTACTTC. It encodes CASSLRGSYEQYF.

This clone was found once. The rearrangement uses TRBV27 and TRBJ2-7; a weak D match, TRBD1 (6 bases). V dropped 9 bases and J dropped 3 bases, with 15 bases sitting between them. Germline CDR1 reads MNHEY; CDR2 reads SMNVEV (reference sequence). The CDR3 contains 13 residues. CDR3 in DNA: TGTGCCAGTAGAGGACAGCGAGACTACGAGCAGTACTTC. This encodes CASRGQRDYEQYF.

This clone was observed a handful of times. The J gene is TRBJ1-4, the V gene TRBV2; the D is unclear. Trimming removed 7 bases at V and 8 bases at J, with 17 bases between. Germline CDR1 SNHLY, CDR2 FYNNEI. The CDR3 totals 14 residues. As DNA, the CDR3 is TGTGCCAGCACGGGGTCTGGAGCCGTCGAAAAACTGTTTTTT. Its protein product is CASTGSGAVEKLFF.